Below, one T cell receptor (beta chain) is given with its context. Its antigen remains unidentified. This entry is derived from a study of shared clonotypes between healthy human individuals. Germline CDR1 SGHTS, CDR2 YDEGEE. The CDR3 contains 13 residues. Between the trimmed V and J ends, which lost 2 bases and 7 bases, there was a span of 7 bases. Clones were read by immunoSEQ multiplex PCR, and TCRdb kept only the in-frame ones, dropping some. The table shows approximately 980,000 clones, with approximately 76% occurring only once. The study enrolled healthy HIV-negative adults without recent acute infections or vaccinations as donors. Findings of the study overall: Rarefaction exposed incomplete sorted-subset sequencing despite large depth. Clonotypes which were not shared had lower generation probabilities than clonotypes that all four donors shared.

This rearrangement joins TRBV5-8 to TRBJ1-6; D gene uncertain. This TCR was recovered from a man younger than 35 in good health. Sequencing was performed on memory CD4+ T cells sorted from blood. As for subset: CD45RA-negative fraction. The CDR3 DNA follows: TGTGCCAGCAGCTTAAGTTGGAATTCACCCCTCCACTTT. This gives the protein CASSLSWNSPLHF.